This TCR beta chain derives from a study of beta chain features in type 1 diabetes. Study-level information: Summed over all samples, the examined sorted cells came to under 110,000,000. Study-level findings and limits: The study found fewer insertions and more deletions at VDJ junctions in type 1 diabetes patients. Shortening of TCRB CDR3s, moderate but significant, appeared in all four CD4+ subsets of Type 1 diabetes patients.

The CDR3 sequence is 13 residues long. Trimming cost V 5 bases and J 6 bases, with 13 bases left between them. Germline CDR1 reads SGHTA; CDR2 reads FQGNSA. Sequenced material consisted of expressed TCRB transcripts (all of the isolated RNA was reverse transcribed). Using immunoSEQ multiplex PCR, the repertoire was profiled, and TCRdb retains in-frame clones only, with some absent. This sample has approximately 140,000 clones, with around 9% found just once. A note on this clone: What it recognizes is unknown.

Sequenced: central memory CD4+ T cells from blood. This sequence joins TRBV7-2 and TRBJ1-2; the D gene is possibly TRBD1 (5 bases). This clonotype was obtained from a man aged 30 to 39 with type 1 diabetes. In DNA, the CDR3 is TGTGCCAGCAGCCATTCCAGGGAGGATGGCTACACCTTC. Protein sequence: CASSHSREDGYTF.